The source of this T cell receptor beta chain is a study of T cell responses to AZD1222 COVID-19 vaccine. Notes on this clone: What it binds is unknown.

Notes on the study in general: Donors were largely white British and mainly female; clonal diversity was possibly underestimated.

Assay used: immunoSEQ multiplex PCR; TCRdb lists only in-frame clones, some missing. The sample holds about 84,000 clones, roughly 88% seen once. The sequence came from an adult who received the AZD1222 COVID-19 vaccine. The sample was peripheral blood, taken 28 days after the second AZD1222 dose.

The CDR3 DNA sequence: TGCGCCAGCAGCTTGGGGAACAGGGCGAGGGCTAATGAAAAACTGTTTTTT. It codes for CASSLGNRARANEKLFF. The chain uses TRBV5-1 and TRBJ1-4; the D gene is possibly TRBD1 (6 bases). The V gene's germline CDR1 is SGHRS and CDR2 YFSETQ. The CDR3 spans 17 residues. V was shortened by 0 bases and J by 3 bases, with 15 bases between the two germline ends.